Below, one TCR beta chain is given with its context. The sample holds one count of this clone. Its cognate antigen has yet to be identified. No base qualities exist here, and no much larger clone lies one base off it. The immunoSEQ Assay, a bias-controlled multiplex PCR, was used to amplify TCRbeta CDR3 regions from genomic DNA. The original pipeline was this. Nucleated cell counts per sample were estimated from amplification of reference gene primers within the assay. To quantify the absolute abundance of each unique TCRbeta CDR3 rearrangement, sequence reads were collapsed and filtered. Productive Simpson clonality was computed per sample as the square root of Simpson's diversity index over productive rearrangements. The immuneACCESS repertoire file appears here via TCRdb, limited to in-frame rearrangements. These files lack a portion of the clones; in checked studies, under half of the deficit traces to unresolved V genes, and the cause of the others is not known. The DNA was the basis for D and trimming; V, J and clone size are from that table. The sample yields approximately 70,000 clones; over 75% were counted once. The top ten constitute roughly 7.3% of the sample.

This record belongs to a study of blood T cell repertoires in COVID-19 (TCRdb year 2020). For context, the study as a whole: Samples from collaborators originated in the United States, Italy and Spain and spanned both the acute and convalescent phases of COVID-19. A freely available public database, intended as a resource for researchers studying the immune response to SARS-CoV-2, is where the repertoires were released. Subjects who had been exposed to COVID-19, were actively infected with it, or had recovered from it provided the deeply sampled blood TCRbeta repertoires that made up the dataset. The samples were drawn from the first 160 participants of the ongoing ImmuneRACE study and from 1,254 subjects provided by 6 global collaborators. Where available, HLA class I and class II types were obtained from metadata supplied by the sample provider rather than from assay-based typing. Sample metadata almost always included a de-identified subject ID, COVID-19 status, age in years and sex. The prospective study material was composed of cDNA or gDNA derived from T cells, B-cell-depleted T cells, or PBMCs.

Results and caveats for the whole study, not just this receptor: The amount of clinical and demographic metadata varied by source and participant and was provided uncurated.

Based on the germline V gene, the CDR1 and CDR2 sequences are MDHEN and SYDVKM. V lost 5 bases and J lost 4 bases, and the count of bases not matched to a germline gene is 16. The CDR3 starts with the cysteine, ends with the phenylalanine, and has 18 residues. Here the CDR3 DNA is all that survives: 54 bases in frame from base 1. One collaborating source in Seattle enrolled patients during active infection and followed them longitudinally through the course of disease. Each collaborating institution followed its own protocols to collect whole blood in K2EDTA tubes. For TCRbeta analysis, collaborators shipped samples in one of three forms: frozen whole blood, isolated PBMCs, or DNA extracted from either of those sample types.

This TCR was sampled from a man aged 35 to 55 with COVID-19, enrolled during active disease. Sequencing input: peripheral blood. The chain is assembled from TRBV28 and TRBJ1-5, with 8 junctional bases fitting TRBD1. The CDR3 protein is CASSPPSFRDRRNQPQHF. The DNA sequence is TGTGCCAGCAGTCCACCCTCCTTCCGGGACAGGCGAAATCAGCCCCAGCATTTT.